The rows below give T cell receptor beta chains drawn from one sample of a study of regulatory T cells in long-lasting Graves disease. TCRdb re-called the multiplex PCR reads with MiXCR, one entry per CDR3 protein. The sample holds 550,000 or so distinct CDR3 sequences; 12% are singletons and the top ten take about 8.3%. This sample was shared with a second study, whose subject was T cells in Graves' hyperthyroidism and ophthalmopathy.

The specimen was peripheral blood mononuclear cells (PBMCs), collected at new diagnosis, from a patient treated with antithyroid drugs. These receptors were obtained from a woman aged 25-40 years with Graves disease. CDR3s include the opening cysteine and the closing phenylalanine or tryptophan. Each record gives: clone size, D gene, V gene, J gene, CDR3 protein, CDR3 DNA. A D gene is named only where the DNA matches it firmly. Only part of the rows carry a size: once, few, many, or a class if the clone is expanded.

-,-,TRBV4-1,TRBJ2-2,CASSQPRDVKAGELFF,TGCGCCAGCAGCCAACCGAGGGACGTTAAAGCCGGGGAGCTGTTTTTT
-,TRBD1,TRBV4-2,TRBJ1-2,CASSQSGTASNYGYTF,TGTGCCAGCAGCCAATCCGGGACAGCCAGTAACTATGGCTACACCTTC
-,TRBD1,TRBV19,TRBJ2-1,CASSKVGQGGNEQFF,TGTGCCAGTAGTAAGGTGGGACAGGGGGGCAATGAGCAGTTCTTC
many,-,TRBV11-2,TRBJ2-1,CASSLVRTSPSARQFF,TGTGCCAGCAGCTTGGTCCGGACAAGTCCCTCAGCACGGCAGTTCTTC
many,TRBD1,TRBV19,TRBJ1-5,CATLPRDRTDQPQHF,TGTGCCACTCTTCCCCGGGACAGGACTGATCAGCCCCAGCATTTT
-,TRBD1,TRBV5-8,TRBJ1-1,CASSTGTGLKNTEAFF,TGTGCCAGCAGCACCGGGACAGGGCTTAAGAACACTGAAGCTTTCTTT
many,-,TRBV9,TRBJ2-7,CASSVGGARAYEQYF,TGTGCCAGCAGCGTAGGGGGGGCTAGGGCCTACGAGCAGTACTTC
-,TRBD2,TRBV12-3/TRBV12-4,TRBJ2-3,CASSPSYWTSGSTDTQYF,TGTGCCAGCAGCCCAAGTTACTGGACTAGCGGAAGCACAGATACGCAGTATTTT
many,-,TRBV10-1,TRBJ2-1,CASSALDSLPNNEQFF,TGCGCCAGCAGTGCCCTCGACAGTCTACCAAACAATGAGCAGTTCTTC
many,-,TRBV19,TRBJ2-1,CASRGGAYNEQFF,TGTGCCAGTAGGGGAGGAGCCTACAATGAGCAGTTCTTC
many,-,TRBV11-3,TRBJ2-3,CASSYAPWGRATTDTQYF,TGTGCCAGCAGCTACGCCCCCTGGGGCAGGGCGACCACAGATACGCAGTATTTT